This T cell receptor (beta chain) was sequenced in a study of blood T cell repertoires in COVID-19. On the study more broadly: The United States, Italy and Spain supplied acute and convalescent COVID-19 samples.

Per germline, CDR1 LNHDA and CDR2 SQIVND (reference sequence). V gave up 0 bases and J gave up 8 bases, with 11 bases separating them. The CDR3 length is 15 residues. Participant-given clinical history determined each cohort assignment. Measured with immunoSEQ multiplex PCR; TCRdb has only the in-frame clones, and not every one. This table holds hundreds of thousands of clones, around 85% found once. The TCR comes from a woman younger than 45 who had been exposed to COVID-19. This sequence joins TRBV19 and TRBJ2-6; D gene unclear. Sequencing input: PBMCs or T cells enriched from blood (not recorded which). CDR3 sequence (DNA): TGTGCCAGTAGTATAGATACCCGGCGGACCAACGTCCTGACTTTC. It yields the protein CASSIDTRRTNVLTF.